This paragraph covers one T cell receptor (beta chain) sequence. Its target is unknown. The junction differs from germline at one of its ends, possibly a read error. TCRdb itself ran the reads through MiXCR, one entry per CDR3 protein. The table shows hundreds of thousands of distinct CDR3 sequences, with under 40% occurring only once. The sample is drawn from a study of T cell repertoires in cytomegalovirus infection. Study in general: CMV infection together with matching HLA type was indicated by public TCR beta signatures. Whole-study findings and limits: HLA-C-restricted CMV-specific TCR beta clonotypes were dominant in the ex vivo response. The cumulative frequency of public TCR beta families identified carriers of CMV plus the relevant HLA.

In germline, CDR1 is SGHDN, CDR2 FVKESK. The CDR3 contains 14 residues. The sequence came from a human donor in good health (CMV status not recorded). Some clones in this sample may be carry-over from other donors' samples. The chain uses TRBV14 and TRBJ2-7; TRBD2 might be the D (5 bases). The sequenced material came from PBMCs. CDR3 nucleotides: TGTGCCAGCAGCAAAAGGCGGGTCTCCGACGAGCAGTACTTC. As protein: CASSKRRVSDEQYF.